The clone carrying this T cell receptor (beta chain) was recorded a few times. These data belong to a study of T-cell reconstitution after alpha-beta-depleted transplantation in children. Using unique molecular identifiers, the investigators prepared the TCRbeta library. TCRdb re-derived calls from the PCR reads in MiXCR, one entry per CDR3 protein. The table includes around 490,000 distinct CDR3 sequences, about an eighth detected once. This CDR3 comprises 17 residues. The germline V gene has CDR1 DFQATT and CDR2 SNEGSKA (reference sequence). Trimming removed 2 bases from V and 0 bases from J, with 17 bases in between.

The chain employs TRBV20-1 and TRBJ2-4; D gene unclear. Here the sequenced sample was PBMCs, mostly from graft donor cells, taken 180 days after TCRalphabeta/CD19-depleted stem cell transplant. This TCR was recovered from a female patient younger than 10 who had a stem cell transplant for aplastic anemia, so the T cells may come from the graft donor. DNA of the CDR3: TGCAGTGCTAGAAGAGCGTGGGAAGTTCAAGCCAAAAACATTCAGTACTTC. It is translated as CSARRAWEVQAKNIQYF.